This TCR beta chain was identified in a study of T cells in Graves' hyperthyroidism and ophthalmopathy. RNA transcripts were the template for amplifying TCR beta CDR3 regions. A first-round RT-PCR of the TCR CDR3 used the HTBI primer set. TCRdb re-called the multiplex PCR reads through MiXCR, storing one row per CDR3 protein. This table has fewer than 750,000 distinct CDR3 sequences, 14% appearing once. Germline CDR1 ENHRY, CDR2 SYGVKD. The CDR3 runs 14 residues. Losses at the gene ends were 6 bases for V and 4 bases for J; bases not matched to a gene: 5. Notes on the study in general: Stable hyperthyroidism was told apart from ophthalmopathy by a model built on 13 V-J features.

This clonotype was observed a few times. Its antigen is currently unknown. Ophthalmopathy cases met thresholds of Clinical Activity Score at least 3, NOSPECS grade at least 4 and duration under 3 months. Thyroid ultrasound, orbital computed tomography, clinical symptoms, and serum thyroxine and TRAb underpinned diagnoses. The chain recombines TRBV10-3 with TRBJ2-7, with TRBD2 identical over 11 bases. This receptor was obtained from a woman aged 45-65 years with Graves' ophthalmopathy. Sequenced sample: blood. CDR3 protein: CAIRTGTSGYEQYF. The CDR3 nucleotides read TGTGCCATCAGGACCGGGACTAGCGGTTACGAGCAGTACTTC.